A single sample gave rise to the 16 T cell receptor beta chains below, sequenced in a study of blood T cells in healthy people across ages. A sample-barcoded 5' primer and a J-beta primer mix were used in a second PCR of about 7 to 11 cycles. TCRdb independently ran MiXCR on the 5' RACE reads; one entry per CDR3 protein. The table records 600,000 to 650,000 distinct CDR3 sequences, 58% of them present only once. Sequenced material: blood. The receptor set was obtained from a man in his sixties in good health.

The chain links TRBV20-1 to TRBJ1-2; TRBD1 matches 9 bases. After removal of 6 bases from V and 5 bases from J, the junction contained 10 bases not matched to a gene. CDR1 DFQATT and CDR2 SNEGSKA come from the germline V gene (reference sequence). The CDR3 runs 14 residues. The CDR3 loop is CSAARDRALYGYTF. The DNA of the CDR3 is TGCAGTGCAGCCCGGGACAGGGCATTATATGGCTACACCTTC.

The chain is built from TRBV27 and TRBJ1-2; weak D call: TRBD1 (5 bases). Germline V gives CDR1 MNHEY, CDR2 SMNVEV (reference sequence). The CDR3 length is 14 residues. V gave up 6 bases and J gave up 4 bases, with 15 bases separating them. The CDR3 spells CASRSSGGGYGYTF. CDR3 coding DNA: TGTGCCAGCAGGAGTTCGGGGGGTGGCTATGGCTACACCTTC.

The rearrangement uses TRBV6-2 or TRBV6-3 and TRBJ1-5, with D possibly matching TRBD1 (5 bases). V lost 5 bases, J lost 7 bases, and 12 bases lay in between. The CDR3 sequence is 13 residues long. In germline, CDR1 is MNHEY, CDR2 SVGEGT. The CDR3 loop is CASSDGTEQPQHF. The CDR3 bases are TGTGCCAGCAGTGATGGGACGGAACAGCCCCAGCATTTT.

Only a few counts were recorded for this clonotype. The chain has TRBV27 and TRBJ2-3, with a tentative D call TRBD1 (6 bases). Trimming left V 4 bases short and J 6 bases short, with 23 bases between. CDR1 and CDR2 from the germline V gene are MNHEY and SMNVEV (reference sequence). The CDR3 has 17 amino acids. The CDR3 region has the DNA TGTGCCAGCAGTTATTTACCGCGACAGGCCTCCAAGGATACGCAGTATTTT. Amino acids: CASSYLPRQASKDTQYF.

This clonotype has just one count. The V call is TRBV12-3 or TRBV12-4, the J call TRBJ2-4, with 7 bases fitting TRBD1. The CDR3 is made up of 14 amino acids. Losses at the gene ends were 5 bases for V and 15 bases for J; bases not matched to a gene: 16. CDR3 sequence (DNA): TGTGCCAGCAGTCCCGGGACAGTCATCTACGAGCGGTACTTC. Translating gives CASSPGTVIYERYF.

The chain uses TRBV25-1 and TRBJ2-7; D is uncertain. The DNA end is a closer match to TRBJ2-5, so the J assignment may be wrong. The CDR3 is 13 amino acids. Germline V gene data show CDR1 as MGHDK and CDR2 as SYGVNS. This CDR3 reads CASSRQLQETQYF. DNA for the CDR3: TGTGCCAGCAGTAGGCAGCTACAAGAGACCCAGTACTTC.

This clonotype was observed a few times. V is TRBV25-1 and J is TRBJ2-5; 12 nucleotides match TRBD2. The CDR3 extends over 16 amino acids. Germline V gene sequence: CDR1 MGHDK, CDR2 SYGVNS. J gave up 2 bases and V 6 bases, and 7 bases lay outside the gene matches. CDR3 protein: CASSLTSGGFQETQYF. As DNA, the CDR3 is TGTGCCAGCAGCCTTACTAGCGGGGGGTTTCAAGAGACCCAGTACTTC.

This clonotype was recorded a few times. The chain links TRBV20-1 to TRBJ2-5, with D perhaps matching TRBD1 (5 bases). Trimming took 7 bases from V and 5 from J, leaving 20 bases between them. CDR1 is DFQATT, CDR2 SNEGSKA, per germline (reference sequence). This CDR3 region has 14 residues. The CDR3 sequence: CSVRTSLGMETQYF. As DNA, the CDR3 is TGCAGTGTCCGGACATCCCTCGGAATGGAGACCCAGTACTTC.

This chain links TRBV27 with TRBJ2-7, with D maybe TRBD2 (5 bases). The germline V gene encodes CDR1 MNHEY and CDR2 SMNVEV (reference sequence). Trimming cost V 5 bases and J 2 bases, with 16 bases left between them. The CDR3 has 15 amino acids. CDR3 in DNA: TGTGCCAGCAGTCCAACCACGGGGAAGCCCTACGAGCAGTACTTC. It codes for CASSPTTGKPYEQYF.

The rearrangement links TRBV5-1 to TRBJ2-1; the D gene is possibly TRBD1 (6 bases). Trimming removed 1 base at V and 5 bases at J, with 13 bases between. The length of the CDR3 is 15 residues. CDR1 and CDR2 (germline): SGHRS, YFSETQ. The CDR3 bases are TGCGCCAGCAGCTTGACCGGGACACCCGACAATGAGCAGTTCTTC. Translated, it gives CASSLTGTPDNEQFF.

The chain is built from TRBV9 and TRBJ2-1; D may correspond to TRBD1 or TRBD2 (5 bases each). The CDR3 runs 15 residues. The germline V gene has CDR1 SGDLS and CDR2 YYNGEE. The V and J ends lost 0 bases and 3 bases respectively, with 10 bases between them. This CDR3 reads CASSVDVGVYNEQFF. The DNA of the CDR3 is TGTGCCAGCAGCGTAGATGTGGGGGTCTACAATGAGCAGTTCTTC.

This clonotype was counted once. The rearrangement uses TRBV6-5 and TRBJ2-1; D unclear. Trimming cost V 4 bases and J 15 bases, with 13 bases left between them. The CDR3 covers 11 residues. Germline loops: CDR1 MNHEY, CDR2 SVGAGI. Written as DNA, the CDR3 is TGTGCCAGCAGTTCTGGGTCGTTTTGGTTCTTC. It yields the protein CASSSGSFWFF.

The chain uses TRBV6-6 and TRBJ1-2; 8 nucleotides align to TRBD1. This CDR3 region has 14 residues. CDR1 is MNHNY and CDR2 is SVGAGI in the germline V gene (reference sequence). V dropped 6 bases and J dropped 7; count of bases not matched to a gene: 10. CDR3 DNA: TGTGCCAGCAGGAGAAGCCAGGGGGCGGGTGGCTACACCTTC. It codes for CASRRSQGAGGYTF.

This chain links TRBV5-1 with TRBJ2-5; 11 nucleotides align to TRBD2. CDR1 is SGHRS and CDR2 is YFSETQ in the germline V gene. The V and J ends lost 0 bases and 6 bases, in that order; junction bases with no gene match: 1. The CDR3 spans 14 residues. The CDR3, as DNA: TGCGCCAGCAGCTTGGCTAGCGGGGGGCAGACCCAGTACTTC. The encoded protein is CASSLASGGQTQYF.

In its sample, this clonotype was seen a few times. The chain uses TRBV7-9 and TRBJ2-3, with 8 bases matching TRBD2. This CDR3 has 14 residues. From germline, CDR1 is SEHNR and CDR2 FQNEAQ (reference sequence). With V trimmed by 4 bases and J by 4 bases, 4 bases remained unmatched. CDR3 sequence reads: CASSSGLAADTQYF. The CDR3 bases are TGTGCCAGCAGCTCCGGACTAGCTGCAGATACGCAGTATTTT.

As to this clonotype: Germline and junction disagree at one end, which may indicate a read error. V gene TRBV9 combines with J gene TRBJ1-2; 9 bases agree with TRBD1. The CDR3 covers 15 residues. Germline V CDR1 and CDR2: SGDLS, YYNGEE. The CDR3 sequence: CASSVGPQGAAGYTF. CDR3 DNA sequence: TGCGCCAGCAGCGTAGGCCCACAGGGGGCGGCTGGCTACACCTTC.